Listed below are T cell receptor beta chains from one sample, sequenced in a study of blood T cell repertoires in COVID-19. The data were produced by immunoSEQ multiplex PCR, yet TCRdb's version contains in-frame clones alone and is incomplete. The top ten hold about 14% of the sample, which has 20,000 or so clones, around 85% seen once. Sequences were obtained from peripheral blood. These receptor sequences come from a man aged 40-49 years with active or convalescent COVID-19. Both conserved end residues are trimmed from each CDR3.

j_call v_call cdr3_aa
TRBJ1-1 TRBV6-5 ASSYLRGLGTEAF
TRBJ1-1 TRBV21-1 ASSTGIATEAF
TRBJ1-1 TRBV19 ASSRITGDRVPTTEAF
TRBJ1-2 TRBV6-5 ASRGGQVNYGYT
TRBJ1-1 TRBV5-1 ASSRAEQNTEAF
TRBJ1-1 TRBV5-4 ASSSGRGYTEAF
TRBJ1-6 TRBV27 ASSPGTTYNSPLH
TRBJ1-2 TRBV19 ASSITGFGYT
TRBJ2-1 TRBV25-1 ASSESPGNNEQF
TRBJ1-2 TRBV2 ASSDGGGGYYGYT
TRBJ1-2 TRBV5-8 ASSLEPTGGILGGYT
TRBJ1-2 TRBV5-4 ASSLELGGALLYYGYT
TRBJ2-3 TRBV30 AWSAPPGGHTDTQY
TRBJ1-1 TRBV4-1 ASSHPSNRGSTEAF
TRBJ1-4 TRBV7-9 ASSPKGQGNNEKLF
TRBJ2-3 TRBV5-1 ASSLAVRGDTDTQY
TRBJ1-2 TRBV21-1 ASSGGRPYGYT
TRBJ2-7 TRBV7-9 ASSLQSRPTGGSYEQY
TRBJ1-2 TRBV5-5 ASSARQGADYGYT
TRBJ1-1 TRBV7-9 ASSLAVGREAF
TRBJ2-5 TRBV4-2 ASSQRGGGAQETQY
TRBJ1-3 TRBV6-5 ASNRAPGNTIY
TRBJ2-2 TRBV21-1 ASSPPGQGTGELF
TRBJ1-3 TRBV27 ASISWDSPNTIY
TRBJ1-4 TRBV7-6 ASSYGTENEKLF
TRBJ1-5 TRBV29-1 SVGAGGQPQH
TRBJ1-1 TRBV6-2/TRBV6-3 ASSYSTNTEAF
TRBJ1-5 TRBV6-5 ASARQGRNQPQH
TRBJ2-7 TRBV18 ASSPIYRQDRGRAVLYEQY
TRBJ1-2 TRBV9 ASSETARGYT
TRBJ2-3 TRBV3-1/TRBV3-2 ASTQLAGGPVDTQY